This T cell receptor (beta chain) was recorded in a study of shared clonotypes between healthy human individuals. Study overall: Two female and a few male donors aged 18 to 49 were enrolled.

The method was immunoSEQ multiplex PCR; TCRdb's version includes in-frame clones alone and lacks a portion of them. The table has approximately 2.4 million clones, approximately 95% seen once. Study-wide results and limits: Four donors held about 5% of naive CD4 clonotypes in common.

Regarding this clone: What it binds is not known. Other DNA sequences from this sample encode an identical CDR3 as well.

The germline V and J ends were trimmed by 4 bases and 3 bases, with 12 bases remaining between them. The CDR3 length is 14 residues. Germline V lookup: CDR1 SGHTA, CDR2 FQGNSA. The sequencing sample was made of naive CD4+ T cells sorted from blood. Subset defined: CD45RA+ positively selected. This chain joins TRBV7-2 and TRBJ1-2, with a weak D call TRBD1 (5 bases). The origin of this receptor is a young man in good health. Here the CDR3 reads CASSSDGTDYGYTF. The DNA of the CDR3 is TGTGCCAGCAGCTCCGACGGGACGGACTATGGCTACACCTTC.